The subject of this entry is one TCR beta chain. These data come from a study of T cell changes during pregnancy in multiple sclerosis. Generated by immunoSEQ multiplex PCR, the TCRdb table keeps only in-frame clones and is missing some. The table lists 38,000 or so clones, roughly 90% of them singletons. Germline V lookup: CDR1 SGDLS, CDR2 YYNGEE. This CDR3 has 19 amino acids. The V end was cut by 0 bases, the J end by 5 bases, with 26 bases between. The sequence was obtained from a female donor with multiple sclerosis, enrolled in a pregnancy study. The V and J genes are TRBV9 and TRBJ1-1; D might be TRBD1 (6 bases). The sample consisted of CD8+ T cells from peripheral blood mononuclear cells, taken before pregnancy. The CDR3 region has the DNA TGTGCCAGCAGCGTAGGGCACGGTGTCGGGGGGCGAGTTGGGACTGAAGCTTTCTTT. This translates into CASSVGHGVGGRVGTEAFF.